Listed below are T cell receptor beta chains from one sample, sequenced in a study of control samples from healthy donors and cancer patients. Measured with immunoSEQ multiplex PCR; TCRdb has only the in-frame clones, and not every one. The data contain approximately 110,000 clones, over 75% of them singletons. Sequencing was carried out using blood. These TCRs come from a human donor in good health. The donor label of this sample is uncertain. CDR3s include the opening cysteine and the closing phenylalanine or tryptophan. The D gene is left open where the match is weak. Not all rows give a size; the values are once, few, many and, for expanded clones, a class.

-	TRBV19	TRBD1	TRBJ1-2	CASSVGQGRYGYTF	TGTGCCAGTAGTGTGGGACAGGGGAGATATGGCTACACCTTC
-	TRBV3-1/TRBV3-2	-	TRBJ2-2	CASSQYRVGGELFF	TGTGCCAGCAGCCAATACAGGGTCGGCGGGGAGCTGTTTTTT
-	TRBV3-1/TRBV3-2	-	TRBJ1-4	CASSRDQGEKLFF	TGTGCCAGCAGCCGGGACCAGGGTGAAAAACTGTTTTTT
-	TRBV14	-	TRBJ1-1	CASSQAARRAFF	TGTGCCAGCAGCCAAGCCGCCCGTAGAGCTTTCTTT
-	TRBV28	TRBD1	TRBJ2-1	CASSLRQGGRQFF	TGTGCCAGCAGTCTAAGACAGGGGGGTAGGCAGTTCTTC
few	TRBV6-6	-	TRBJ1-5	CASSLSQGFNQPQHF	TGTGCCAGCTCTCTATCACAGGGTTTCAATCAGCCCCAGCATTTT
-	TRBV7-9	-	TRBJ2-7	CASSSGTGTQPSIEQYF	TGTGCCAGCAGCTCTGGAACCGGGACTCAACCCAGCATCGAGCAGTACTTC
-	TRBV7-2	-	TRBJ1-3	CASSLITVSGNTIYF	TGTGCCAGCAGCTTAATTACAGTCTCTGGAAACACCATATATTTT
-	TRBV11-2	TRBD1	TRBJ1-2	CASSTRDRGSNYGYTF	TGTGCCAGCAGCACCCGGGACAGGGGCTCTAACTATGGCTACACCTTC
-	TRBV30	-	TRBJ1-5	CAWSVQTENQPQHF	TGTGCCTGGAGTGTCCAAACAGAAAATCAGCCCCAGCATTTT
-	TRBV19	-	TRBJ2-1	CASSIGTRGSYNEQFF	TGTGCCAGTAGTATAGGGACCCGAGGCTCCTACAATGAGCAGTTCTTC
-	TRBV12-5	-	TRBJ1-1	CASGLIVTGAYEAFF	TGTGCTAGTGGTTTGATTGTTACCGGGGCCTATGAAGCTTTCTTT
-	TRBV28	TRBD2	TRBJ2-1	CASSQQRGSSYNEQFF	TGTGCCAGCAGTCAACAGCGGGGCTCGTCCTACAATGAGCAGTTCTTC
-	TRBV7-8	TRBD1	TRBJ1-1	CASRNIARTGRIPNPWNTEAFF	TGTGCCAGCAGGAATATTGCCCGGACAGGGCGTATCCCAAATCCGTGGAACACTGAAGCTTTCTTT
-	TRBV19	-	TRBJ2-4	CASSSGDVKNIQYF	TGTGCCAGTAGTTCAGGGGACGTCAAAAACATTCAGTACTTC
-	TRBV7-9	TRBD2	TRBJ2-1	CASSSSGGADNEQFF	TGTGCCAGCAGCTCCAGCGGGGGGGCCGACAATGAGCAGTTCTTC
-	TRBV12-3/TRBV12-4	-	TRBJ2-7	CASSLPAGEQYF	TGTGCCAGCAGTTTACCCGCCGGCGAGCAGTACTTC
-	TRBV7-8	-	TRBJ2-7	CASSLVASYDRRSYEQYF	TGTGCCAGCAGCTTAGTAGCTTCCTACGACAGACGCTCCTACGAGCAGTACTTC
-	TRBV2	TRBD2	TRBJ2-1	CASGGDSYNEQFF	TGTGCCAGCGGGGGGGACTCCTACAATGAGCAGTTCTTC
-	TRBV5-1	-	TRBJ1-2	CASSLDPQGYGYTF	TGCGCCAGCAGCTTGGACCCACAAGGATATGGCTACACCTTC
-	TRBV10-3	-	TRBJ2-4	CAISETIGTAGNIQYF	TGTGCCATCAGTGAGACTATCGGGACAGCGGGAAACATTCAGTACTTC
-	TRBV5-4	-	TRBJ2-1	CASSLQGPSNNEQFF	TGTGCCAGCAGCTTGCAGGGACCCAGCAACAATGAGCAGTTCTTC
-	TRBV6-5	-	TRBJ2-2	CASSPSWATGELFF	TGTGCCAGCAGTCCTTCGTGGGCGACCGGGGAGCTGTTTTTT
-	TRBV6-5	-	TRBJ1-4	CASSQRRGEKLFF	TGTGCCAGCAGCCAGAGGCGGGGCGAAAAACTGTTTTTT
-	TRBV5-1	TRBD1	TRBJ1-6	CASSPGGQRWDNSPLHF	TGCGCCAGCAGCCCCGGGGGACAGCGCTGGGATAATTCACCCCTCCACTTT
-	TRBV9	TRBD1	TRBJ2-5	CASSTRTGRQETQYF	TGTGCCAGCAGCACTCGGACAGGACGCCAAGAGACCCAGTACTTC
-	TRBV15	-	TRBJ1-1	CATSRVGSNTEAFF	TGTGCCACCAGCAGAGTCGGTTCCAACACTGAAGCTTTCTTT
-	TRBV18	TRBD1	TRBJ2-2	CASSPRDRNTGELFF	TGTGCCAGCTCACCTCGGGACAGGAACACCGGGGAGCTGTTTTTT
once	TRBV14	TRBD1	TRBJ2-2	CASSQVRDRSNTGELFF	TGTGCCAGCAGCCAAGTGAGGGACAGATCGAACACCGGGGAGCTGTTTTTT
-	TRBV29-1	-	TRBJ1-2	CSVEAANYGYTF	TGCAGCGTTGAGGCAGCTAACTATGGCTACACCTTC
few	TRBV3-1/TRBV3-2	TRBD1	TRBJ1-6	CASSPPTGAGSPLHF	TGTGCCAGCAGCCCACCAACAGGGGCCGGGTCACCCCTCCACTTT
-	TRBV5-1	TRBD2	TRBJ2-5	CASSMTSGGQETQYF	TGCGCCAGCAGCATGACTAGCGGGGGCCAAGAGACCCAGTACTTC
-	TRBV7-9	-	TRBJ1-4	CASSPGALGEKLFF	TGTGCCAGCAGCCCGGGGGCTTTAGGTGAAAAACTGTTTTTT
-	TRBV3-1/TRBV3-2	-	TRBJ1-6	CASSQATRTKNSPLHF	TGTGCCAGCAGCCAAGCAACACGGACGAAGAATTCACCCCTCCACTTT
-	TRBV7-9	-	TRBJ2-6	CASSLIYSGANVLTF	TGTGCCAGCAGCCTGATATACTCTGGGGCCAACGTCCTGACTTTC
-	TRBV6-5	-	TRBJ2-7	CASSYSSQTIPYEQYF	TGTGCCAGCAGTTACTCGAGCCAGACTATCCCCTACGAGCAGTACTTC
-	TRBV20-1	-	TRBJ2-5	CSASKETQYF	TGCAGTGCTAGTAAGGAGACCCAGTACTTC
-	TRBV9	TRBD2	TRBJ2-1	CASSVRGRAAGGEQFF	TGTGCCAGCAGCGTGCGGGGGAGGGCAGCAGGTGGTGAGCAGTTCTTC
-	TRBV19	-	TRBJ1-5	CASSVGFDQPQHF	TGTGCCAGTAGTGTGGGTTTCGATCAGCCCCAGCATTTT
-	TRBV19	-	TRBJ1-2	CASSIRERGYTF	TGTGCCAGTAGTATCAGGGAACGGGGCTACACCTTC
-	TRBV7-6	TRBD1	TRBJ2-5	CASSPLTGGPETQYF	TGTGCCAGCAGCCCTTTGACAGGGGGTCCGGAGACCCAGTACTTC
-	TRBV5-1	-	TRBJ1-1	CASSLGDNTEAFF	TGCGCCAGCAGCCTAGGGGATAACACTGAAGCTTTCTTT
-	TRBV5-6	TRBD1	TRBJ1-2	CASSSLGTGLRGDGGYTF	TGTGCCAGCAGCTCCCTAGGGACAGGCCTCCGAGGAGACGGTGGCTACACCTTC
-	TRBV15	-	TRBJ1-5	CATSRDATGSQPQHF	TGTGCCACCAGCAGAGATGCAACAGGTAGTCAGCCCCAGCATTTT
-	TRBV4-3	-	TRBJ2-2	CASSQDGTGELFF	TGCGCCAGCAGCCAAGATGGGACCGGGGAGCTGTTTTTT
once	TRBV3-1/TRBV3-2	TRBD1	TRBJ1-2	CASSQDLGQGGGYTF	TGTGCCAGCAGCCAAGATTTGGGACAGGGTGGCGGCTACACCTTC
-	TRBV5-1	-	TRBJ1-4	CASSWGEANEKLFF	TGCGCCAGCAGCTGGGGAGAGGCTAATGAAAAACTGTTTTTT
-	TRBV7-2	-	TRBJ2-3	CASSLILGDTQYF	TGTGCCAGCAGCTTAATTTTGGGGGATACGCAGTATTTT
-	TRBV10-3	TRBD1	TRBJ2-2	CAIRRDSQTGELFF	TGTGCCATCAGAAGGGACAGCCAAACCGGGGAGCTGTTTTTT
-	TRBV7-2	-	TRBJ2-5	CASSLAGDVTQYF	TGTGCCAGCAGCTTAGCAGGGGATGTGACCCAGTACTTC
-	TRBV9	-	TRBJ2-7	CASSVAQGGGEQYF	TGTGCCAGCAGCGTAGCACAGGGAGGGGGCGAGCAGTACTTC
-	TRBV2	TRBD1	TRBJ1-6	CASSEAGGFYNSPLHF	TGTGCCAGCAGTGAGGCAGGGGGCTTCTATAATTCACCCCTCCACTTT
-	TRBV7-8	-	TRBJ2-5	CASSLTAYQETQYF	TGTGCCAGCAGCTTGACAGCGTACCAAGAGACCCAGTACTTC
-	TRBV5-1	-	TRBJ1-5	CASSLDGESNQPQHF	TGCGCCAGCAGCTTGGACGGGGAAAGCAATCAGCCCCAGCATTTT
-	TRBV10-3	TRBD1	TRBJ2-7	CAIGTASSYEQYF	TGTGCCATTGGGACAGCTTCCTCCTACGAGCAGTACTTC
-	TRBV29-1	TRBD1	TRBJ1-1	CSAGQLNTEAFF	TGCAGCGCGGGACAGTTGAACACTGAAGCTTTCTTT
-	TRBV9	-	TRBJ1-2	CASSAPASHPSSDVGIHGYTF	TGTGCCAGCAGCGCCCCTGCCTCGCATCCCTCTTCCGACGTCGGTATACATGGCTACACCTTC
-	TRBV14	-	TRBJ1-1	CASSPRGPDMNTEAFF	TGTGCCAGCAGCCCTCGTGGGCCCGACATGAACACTGAAGCTTTCTTT